This TCR beta chain was observed in a study of chronic HIV infection and antiretroviral therapy. There are many counts of this clonotype. One entry per CDR3 protein, called by TCRdb with MiXCR from the 5' RACE reads. The sample holds about 38,000 distinct CDR3 sequences, about 8.9% seen once. This CDR3 region has 18 residues. V was pared by 4 bases and J by 1 base, with 12 bases of the junction left unmatched. Looked up from germline, CDR1 is SEHNR and CDR2 is FQNEAQ (reference sequence). This TCR was recovered from an adult who had HIV and had not received antiretroviral therapy, or was an uninfected healthy control (not recorded which). V and J are TRBV7-9 and TRBJ2-3; 9 bases map to TRBD2. The material sequenced was peripheral blood. The CDR3 loop reads CASSSLAGAVGGTDTQYF. CDR3 sequence (DNA): TGTGCCAGCAGCTCCTTAGCGGGAGCGGTAGGCGGCACAGATACGCAGTATTTT.